This TCR beta chain stems from a study of OX40 agonist ivuxolimab in advanced cancers. The study, taken as a whole, reports: Undetermined was the antigen specificity of the expanded peripheral T cells.

In its sample, this clone was seen once. The antigen is not known. Assay used: immunoSEQ multiplex PCR; TCRdb lists only in-frame clones, some missing. The sample has about 63,000 clones; over 75% are singletons. The CDR3 is 14 amino acids. CDR1 and CDR2 from the germline V gene are MDHEN and SYDVKM. V was cut by 2 bases and J by 0 bases, with 7 bases left in between. This chain uses TRBV28 with TRBJ2-5, with D perhaps matching TRBD2 (6 bases). Sequencing used CD4+ or CD8+ T cells sorted from blood, obtained in a trial of the OX40 agonist ivuxolimab. This TCR came from an adult with an advanced solid tumor such as melanoma, head and neck, liver or kidney cancer. The CDR3 DNA reads TGTGCCAGCAGTTTAGCGGGGTACCAAGAGACCCAGTACTTC. The encoded protein is CASSLAGYQETQYF.